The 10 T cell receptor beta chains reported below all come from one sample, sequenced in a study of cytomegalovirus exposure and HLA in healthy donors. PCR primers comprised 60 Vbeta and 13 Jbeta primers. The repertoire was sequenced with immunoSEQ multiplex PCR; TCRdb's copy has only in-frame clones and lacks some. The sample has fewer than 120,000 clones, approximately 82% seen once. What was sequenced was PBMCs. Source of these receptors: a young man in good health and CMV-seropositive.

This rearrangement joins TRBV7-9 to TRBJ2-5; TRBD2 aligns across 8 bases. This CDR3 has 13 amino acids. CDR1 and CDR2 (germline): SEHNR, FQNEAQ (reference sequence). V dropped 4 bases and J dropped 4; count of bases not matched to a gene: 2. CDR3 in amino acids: CASSSGLAETQYF. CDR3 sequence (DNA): TGTGCCAGCAGCTCTGGACTAGCAGAGACCCAGTACTTC.

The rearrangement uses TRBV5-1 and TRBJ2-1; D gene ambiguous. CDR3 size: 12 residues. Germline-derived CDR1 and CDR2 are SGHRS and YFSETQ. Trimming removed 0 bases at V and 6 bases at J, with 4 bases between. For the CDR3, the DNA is TGCGCCAGCAGCTTGGCCGGCAATGAGCAGTTCTTC. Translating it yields CASSLAGNEQFF. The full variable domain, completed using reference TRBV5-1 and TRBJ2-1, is KAGVTQTPRYLIKTRGQQVTLSCSPISGHRSVSWYQQTPGQGLQFLFEYFSETQRNKGNFPGRFSGRQFSNSRSEMNVSTLELGDSALYLCASSLAGNEQFFGPGTRLTVL.

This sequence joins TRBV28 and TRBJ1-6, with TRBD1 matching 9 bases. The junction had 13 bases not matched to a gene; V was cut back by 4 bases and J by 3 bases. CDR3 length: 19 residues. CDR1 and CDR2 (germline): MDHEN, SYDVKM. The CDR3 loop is CASSSTGTGTLLYNSPLHF. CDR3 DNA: TGTGCCAGCAGTTCCACCGGGACAGGGACTTTACTCTATAATTCACCCCTCCACTTT.

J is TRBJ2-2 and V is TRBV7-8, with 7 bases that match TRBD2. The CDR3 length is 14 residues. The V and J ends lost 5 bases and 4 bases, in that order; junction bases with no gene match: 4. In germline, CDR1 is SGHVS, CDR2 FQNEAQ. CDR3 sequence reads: CASSPRTSTGELFF. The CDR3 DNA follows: TGTGCCAGCAGCCCCCGGACTAGCACCGGGGAGCTGTTTTTT. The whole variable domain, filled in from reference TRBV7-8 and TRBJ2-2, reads GAGVSQSPRYKVAKRGQDVALRCDPISGHVSLFWYQQALGQGPEFLTYFQNEAQLDKSGLPSDRFFAERPEGSVSTLKIQRTQQEDSAVYLCASSPRTSTGELFFGEGSRLTVL.

Here the CDR3 reads CASSSSGYTF. CDR3 coding DNA: TGTGCCAGCAGTTCTAGTGGCTACACCTTC. The chain has TRBV28 and TRBJ1-2; D unclear. Trimming took 4 bases from V and 7 from J, leaving 4 bases between them. Germline CDR1 reads MDHEN; CDR2 reads SYDVKM. The CDR3 runs 10 residues.

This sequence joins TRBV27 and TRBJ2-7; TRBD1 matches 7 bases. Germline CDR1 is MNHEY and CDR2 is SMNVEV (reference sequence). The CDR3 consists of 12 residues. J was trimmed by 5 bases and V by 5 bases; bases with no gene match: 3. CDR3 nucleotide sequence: TGTGCCAGCAGTCCCGACAGGGACGAGCAGTACTTC. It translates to CASSPDRDEQYF.

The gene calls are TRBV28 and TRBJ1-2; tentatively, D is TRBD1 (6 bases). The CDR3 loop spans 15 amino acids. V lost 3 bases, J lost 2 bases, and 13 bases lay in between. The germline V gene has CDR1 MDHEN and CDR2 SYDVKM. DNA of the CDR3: TGTGCCAGCAGTTTGACGGGGGGCAGGAACTATGGCTACACCTTC. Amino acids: CASSLTGGRNYGYTF.

The CDR3 DNA follows: TGTGCCAGCAGCTTAGGGACAGGCTCTGGCTACACCTTC. This translates into CASSLGTGSGYTF. The chain uses TRBV7-9 and TRBJ1-2, with 7 bases matching TRBD1. The V gene's germline CDR1 is SEHNR and CDR2 FQNEAQ (reference sequence). The junction had 3 bases not matched to a gene; V was cut back by 1 base and J by 7 bases. The CDR3 contains 13 residues.

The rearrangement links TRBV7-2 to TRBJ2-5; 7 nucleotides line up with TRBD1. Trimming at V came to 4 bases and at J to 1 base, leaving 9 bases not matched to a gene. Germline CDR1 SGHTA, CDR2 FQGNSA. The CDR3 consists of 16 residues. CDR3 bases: TGTGCCAGCAGCTATTACGCAACAGGGGCCCAAGAGACCCAGTACTTC. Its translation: CASSYYATGAQETQYF.

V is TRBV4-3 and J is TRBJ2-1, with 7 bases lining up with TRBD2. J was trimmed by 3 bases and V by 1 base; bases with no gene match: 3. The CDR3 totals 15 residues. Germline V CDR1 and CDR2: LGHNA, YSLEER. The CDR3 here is CASSQGGGGYNEQFF. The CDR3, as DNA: TGCGCCAGCAGCCAAGGGGGGGGTGGCTACAATGAGCAGTTCTTC.